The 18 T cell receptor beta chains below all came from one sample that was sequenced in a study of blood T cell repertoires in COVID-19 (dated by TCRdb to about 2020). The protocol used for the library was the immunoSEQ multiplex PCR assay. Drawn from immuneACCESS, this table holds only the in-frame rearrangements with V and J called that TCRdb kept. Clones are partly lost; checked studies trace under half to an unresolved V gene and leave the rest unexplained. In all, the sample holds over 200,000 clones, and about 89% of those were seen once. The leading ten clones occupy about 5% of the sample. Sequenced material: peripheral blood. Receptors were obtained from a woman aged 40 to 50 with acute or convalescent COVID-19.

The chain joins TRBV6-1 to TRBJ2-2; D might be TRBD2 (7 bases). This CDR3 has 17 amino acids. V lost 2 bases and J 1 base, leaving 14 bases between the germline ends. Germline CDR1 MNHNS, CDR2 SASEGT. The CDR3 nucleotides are TGTGCCAGCAGTGAAAGGGGGGGAGCGGAGAACACCGGGGAGCTGTTTTTT. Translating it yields CASSERGGAENTGELFF.

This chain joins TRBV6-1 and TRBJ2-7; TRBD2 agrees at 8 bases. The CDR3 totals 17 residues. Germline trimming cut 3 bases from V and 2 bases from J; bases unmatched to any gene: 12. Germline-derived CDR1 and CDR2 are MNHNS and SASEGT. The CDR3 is CASSDPPPAGVTYEQYV. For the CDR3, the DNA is TGTGCCAGCAGTGATCCTCCCCCAGCGGGGGTAACCTACGAGCAGTACGTC.

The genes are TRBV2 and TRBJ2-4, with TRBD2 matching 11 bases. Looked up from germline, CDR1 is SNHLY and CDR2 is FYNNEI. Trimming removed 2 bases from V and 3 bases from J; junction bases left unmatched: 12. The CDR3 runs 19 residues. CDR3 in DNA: TGTGCCAGCAGTGAAAGGTTTGGTAGCGGGGGGGTAGGCAAAAACATTCAGTACTTC. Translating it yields CASSERFGSGGVGKNIQYF.

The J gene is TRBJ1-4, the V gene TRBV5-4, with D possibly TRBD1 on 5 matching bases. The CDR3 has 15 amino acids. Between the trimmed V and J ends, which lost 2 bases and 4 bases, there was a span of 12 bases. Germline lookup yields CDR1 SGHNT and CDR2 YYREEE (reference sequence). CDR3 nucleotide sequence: TGTGCCAGCAGCTTACTCCCGGGACTTAATGAAAAACTGTTTTTT. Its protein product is CASSLLPGLNEKLFF. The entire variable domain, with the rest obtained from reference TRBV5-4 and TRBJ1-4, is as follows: ETGVTQSPTHLIKTRGQQVTLRCSSQSGHNTVSWYQQALGQGPQFIFQYYREEENGRGNFPPRFSGLQFPNYSSELNVNALELDDSALYLCASSLLPGLNEKLFFGSGTQLSVL.

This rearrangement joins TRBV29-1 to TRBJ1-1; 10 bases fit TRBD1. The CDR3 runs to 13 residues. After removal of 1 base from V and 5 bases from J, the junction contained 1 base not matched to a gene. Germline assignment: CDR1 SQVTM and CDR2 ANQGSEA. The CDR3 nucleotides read TGCAGCGTTGAAGGGGACAGGGGAACTGAAGCTTTCTTT. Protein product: CSVEGDRGTEAFF.

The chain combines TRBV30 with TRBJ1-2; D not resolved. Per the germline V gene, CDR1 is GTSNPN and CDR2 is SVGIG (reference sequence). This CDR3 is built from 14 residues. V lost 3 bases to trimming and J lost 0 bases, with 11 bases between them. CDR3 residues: CAWSLRLANYGYTF. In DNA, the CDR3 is TGTGCCTGGAGCTTGCGACTAGCTAACTATGGCTACACCTTC.

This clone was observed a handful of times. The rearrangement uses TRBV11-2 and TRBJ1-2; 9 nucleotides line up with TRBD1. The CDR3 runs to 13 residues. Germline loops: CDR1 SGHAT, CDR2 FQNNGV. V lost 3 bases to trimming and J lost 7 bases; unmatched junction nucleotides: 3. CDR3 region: CASSLGQGAGYTF. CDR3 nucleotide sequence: TGTGCCAGCAGCTTGGGACAGGGAGCTGGCTACACCTTC.

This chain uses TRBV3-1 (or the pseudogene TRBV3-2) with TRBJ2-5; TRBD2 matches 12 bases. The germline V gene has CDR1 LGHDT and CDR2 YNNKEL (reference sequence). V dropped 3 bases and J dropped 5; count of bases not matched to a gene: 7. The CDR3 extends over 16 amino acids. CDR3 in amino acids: CASSHSLLAGGETQYF. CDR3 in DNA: TGTGCCAGCAGCCACTCCCTCCTAGCGGGGGGGGAGACCCAGTACTTC.

The CDR3 region has the DNA TGTGCCAGCAGCTTCGGGGGTACAGGGAACACTGAAGCTTTCTTT. It translates to CASSFGGTGNTEAFF. This chain joins TRBV11-3 and TRBJ1-1; D may be TRBD1 (5 bases). Germline loops: CDR1 SGHNT, CDR2 YENEEA. V lost 3 bases and J lost 1, with 12 bases in between. The CDR3 covers 15 residues.

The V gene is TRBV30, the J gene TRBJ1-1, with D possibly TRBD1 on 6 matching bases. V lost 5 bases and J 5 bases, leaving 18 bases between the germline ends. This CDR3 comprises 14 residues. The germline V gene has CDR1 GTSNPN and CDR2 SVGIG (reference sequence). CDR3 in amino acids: CAWGPLGAGTEAFF. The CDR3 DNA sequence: TGTGCCTGGGGACCTCTGGGGGCAGGGACTGAAGCTTTCTTT.

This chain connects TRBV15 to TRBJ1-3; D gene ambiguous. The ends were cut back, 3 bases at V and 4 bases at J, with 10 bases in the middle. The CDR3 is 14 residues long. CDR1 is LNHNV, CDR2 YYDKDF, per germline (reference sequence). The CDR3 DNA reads TGTGCCACCAGCAGCTATCAAGAGGGAAACACCATATATTTT. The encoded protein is CATSSYQEGNTIYF.

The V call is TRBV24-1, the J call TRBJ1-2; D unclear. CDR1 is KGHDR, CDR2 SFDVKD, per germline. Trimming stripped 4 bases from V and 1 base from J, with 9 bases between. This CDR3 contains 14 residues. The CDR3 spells CATSDPTDNYGYTF. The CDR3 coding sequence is TGTGCCACCAGTGACCCTACAGATAACTATGGCTACACCTTC.

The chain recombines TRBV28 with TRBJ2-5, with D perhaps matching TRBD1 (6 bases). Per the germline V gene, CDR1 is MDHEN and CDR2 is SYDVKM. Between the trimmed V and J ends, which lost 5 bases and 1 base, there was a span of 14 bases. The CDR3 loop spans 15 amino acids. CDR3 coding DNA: TGTGCCAGCAGTCCCGCAGGGGAACCCCAAGAGACCCAGTACTTC. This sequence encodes CASSPAGEPQETQYF.

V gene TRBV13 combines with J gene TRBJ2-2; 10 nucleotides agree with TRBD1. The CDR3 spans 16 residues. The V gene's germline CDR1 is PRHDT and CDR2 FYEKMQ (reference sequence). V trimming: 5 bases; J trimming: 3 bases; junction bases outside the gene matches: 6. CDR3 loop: CASSPGDRGHTGELFF. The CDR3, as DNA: TGTGCCAGCAGCCCCGGAGACAGGGGGCACACCGGGGAGCTGTTTTTT. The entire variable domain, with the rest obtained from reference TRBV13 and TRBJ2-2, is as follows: AAGVIQSPRHLIKEKRETATLKCYPIPRHDTVYWYQQGPGQDPQFLISFYEKMQSDKGSIPDRFSAQQFSDYHSELNMSSLELGDSALYFCASSPGDRGHTGELFFGEGSRLTVL.

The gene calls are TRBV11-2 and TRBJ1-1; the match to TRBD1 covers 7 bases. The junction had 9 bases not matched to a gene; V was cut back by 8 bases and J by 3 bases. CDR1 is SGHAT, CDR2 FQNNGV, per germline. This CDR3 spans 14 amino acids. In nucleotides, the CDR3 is TGTGCCAGCCGCAGTTGGCAGGGGGACACTGAAGCTTTCTTT. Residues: CASRSWQGDTEAFF.

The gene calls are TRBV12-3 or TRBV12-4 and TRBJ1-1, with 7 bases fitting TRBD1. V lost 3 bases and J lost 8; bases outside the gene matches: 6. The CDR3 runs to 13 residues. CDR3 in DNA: TGTGCCAGCAGTTTTCCAGACAGGGCCGAAGCTTTCTTT. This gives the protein CASSFPDRAEAFF.

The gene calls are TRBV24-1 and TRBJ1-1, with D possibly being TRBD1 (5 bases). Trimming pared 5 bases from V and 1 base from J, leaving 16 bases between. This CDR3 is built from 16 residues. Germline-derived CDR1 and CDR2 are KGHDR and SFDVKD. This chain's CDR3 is CATSGGGGLTNTEAFF. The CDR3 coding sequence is TGTGCCACCAGTGGTGGGGGAGGTTTGACGAACACTGAAGCTTTCTTT.

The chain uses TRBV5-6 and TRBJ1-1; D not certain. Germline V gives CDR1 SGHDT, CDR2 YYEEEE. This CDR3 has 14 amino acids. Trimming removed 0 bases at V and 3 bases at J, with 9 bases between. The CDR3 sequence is CASSLVLRDTEAFF. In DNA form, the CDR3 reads TGTGCCAGCAGCTTGGTTTTACGGGACACTGAAGCTTTCTTT. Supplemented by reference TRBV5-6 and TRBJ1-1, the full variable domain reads DAGVTQSPTHLIKTRGQQVTLRCSPKSGHDTVSWYQQALGQGPQFIFQYYEEEERQRGNFPDRFSGHQFPNYSSELNVNALLLGDSALYLCASSLVLRDTEAFFGQGTRLTVV.